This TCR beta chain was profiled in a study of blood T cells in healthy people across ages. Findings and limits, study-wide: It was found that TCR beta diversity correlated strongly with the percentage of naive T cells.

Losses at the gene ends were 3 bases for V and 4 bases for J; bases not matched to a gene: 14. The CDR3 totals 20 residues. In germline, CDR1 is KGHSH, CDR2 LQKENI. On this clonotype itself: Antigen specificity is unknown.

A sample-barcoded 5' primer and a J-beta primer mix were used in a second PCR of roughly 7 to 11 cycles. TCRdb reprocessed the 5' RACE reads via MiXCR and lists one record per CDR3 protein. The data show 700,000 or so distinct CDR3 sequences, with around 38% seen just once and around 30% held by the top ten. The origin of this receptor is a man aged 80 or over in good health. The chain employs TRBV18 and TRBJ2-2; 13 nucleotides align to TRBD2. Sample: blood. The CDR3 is CASSPRPRTSGRGVTGELFF. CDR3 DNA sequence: TGTGCCAGCTCACCCCGGCCACGGACTAGCGGGAGAGGCGTCACCGGGGAGCTGTTTTTT. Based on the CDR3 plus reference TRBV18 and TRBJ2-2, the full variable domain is NAGVMQNPRHLVRRRGQEARLRCSPMKGHSHVYWYRQLPEEGLKFMVYLQKENIIDESGMPKERFSAEFPKEGPSILRIQQVVRGDSAAYFCASSPRPRTSGRGVTGELFFGEGSRLTVL.